These T cell receptor beta chains were read from a single sample in a study of technical replicates of blood from a few donors. Measured with immunoSEQ multiplex PCR; TCRdb has only the in-frame clones, and not every one. This table has tens of thousands of clones, 94% appearing once. Input material: T cells isolated from PBMCs. All receptors derive from a human donor in good health. Both conserved end residues are part of each CDR3. A D gene is named only where the DNA matches it firmly.

d_call	v_call	j_call	cdr3_nt	cdr3_aa
NA	TRBV7-9	TRBJ1-5	TGTGCCAGCAGCCCCCCCTCAACGGGGGGGATTCGTCAGCCCCAGCATTTT	CASSPPSTGGIRQPQHF
NA	TRBV5-5	TRBJ1-3	TGTGCCAGCAGCTTGGGTCGGACAAACAGGCTAAGCTCTGGAAACACCATATATTTT	CASSLGRTNRLSSGNTIYF
NA	TRBV5-6	TRBJ2-7	TGTGCCAGCAGCTATGACAGCCACTACGAGCAGTACTTC	CASSYDSHYEQYF
TRBD1	TRBV7-6	TRBJ1-1	TGTGCCAGCAGCTTAATTAGGGCAGGGGGCGCCCCCACTGAAGCTTTCTTT	CASSLIRAGGAPTEAFF
TRBD1	TRBV6-5	TRBJ1-5	TGTGCCAGCAGTCTTGACAGGGGGAAACAGCCCCAGCATTTT	CASSLDRGKQPQHF
NA	TRBV11-2	TRBJ2-2	TGTGCCAGCAGGCCCATTAGTACCCCAAACACCGGGGAGCTGTTTTTT	CASRPISTPNTGELFF
NA	TRBV5-1	TRBJ2-3	TGCGCCAGCAGCGCGAAGGGGTCCAACACAGATACGCAGTATTTT	CASSAKGSNTDTQYF
TRBD2	TRBV28	TRBJ2-3	TGTGCCAGCACCCCCCTAGCGGGGTCTTCGGATACGCAGTATTTT	CASTPLAGSSDTQYF
TRBD1	TRBV5-1	TRBJ2-7	TGCGCCAGCAGCGAGGGGGCGGTAGGGGGCTCCTACGAGCAGTACTTC	CASSEGAVGGSYEQYF
TRBD1	TRBV6-5	TRBJ1-5	TGTGCCAGCAGCCGCGACAGGGCCAGCAATCAGCCCCAGCATTTT	CASSRDRASNQPQHF
NA	TRBV6-6	TRBJ1-3	TGTGCCACCGGGGGGGGGACAAGCTCTGGAAACACCATATATTTT	CATGGGTSSGNTIYF
TRBD2	TRBV15	TRBJ2-1	TGTGCCACCAGCAGAGTCAACTCTAGCGGCCTATCGAACAATGAGCAGTTCTTC	CATSRVNSSGLSNNEQFF
NA	TRBV15	TRBJ2-1	TGTGCCACCAGCCAAATGCCCCCCCTAGTAGGCTACAATGAGCAGTTCTTC	CATSQMPPLVGYNEQFF
NA	TRBV9	TRBJ1-2	TGTGCCAGCAGCGTAGGAGTAACCGGCTACACCTTC	CASSVGVTGYTF
TRBD1	TRBV9	TRBJ1-1	TGTGCCAGCAGCGTGGGGGTGACAGGGCTCGACACTGAAGCTTTCTTT	CASSVGVTGLDTEAFF
NA	TRBV5-4	TRBJ2-5	TGTGCCAGCAGTCGTCCCCTGGAGGCGACCCAGTACTTC	CASSRPLEATQYF
TRBD1	TRBV6-6	TRBJ2-7	TGTGCCAGCAGTGAGGGGGCGAGGGAGCAGTACTTC	CASSEGAREQYF
TRBD2	TRBV10-1	TRBJ2-5	TGCGCCAGCAGTGAGCCCTCTCTCTCCGGGACTAAAGAGACCCAGTACTTC	CASSEPSLSGTKETQYF
NA	TRBV5-1	TRBJ1-1	TGCGCCAGCAGCTTGAATAGGAACACTGAAGCTTTCTTT	CASSLNRNTEAFF
NA	TRBV15	TRBJ1-5	TGTGCCACCAGCAGTTCGTATGGCAATCAGCCCCAGCATTTT	CATSSSYGNQPQHF